The following is a TCR beta chain sequence with its context. Its antigen remains undetermined. There are no base qualities to consult, and no much larger clone falls within one base. No patient had received any treatment before thyroid surgery. The study retrospectively analysed patient clinical samples collected from about 2012 to 2018 using T-cell receptor beta sequencing. To prepare the library, PCR was applied. Data came from an Illumina HiSeq 4000. High-throughput sequencing was used to profile the TCR beta-chain CDR3 region of each patient. Concerning the study's data processing: CDR3 differences across clinicopathological groups were used to build a classifier for discriminating distant-metastatic papillary thyroid cancer patients. The Shannon index was used to measure repertoire diversity, and the Morisita-Horn index was used to measure how similar tumor and blood repertoires were. TCRdb's own reprocessing of the public reads used fastp at Q25 and MiXCR and kept productive beta chains. TCRdb's processing, not the authors', yielded these V and J calls. Across this sample there are 4,000 to 5,000 clones, with 25% to 30% seen only once. Together, the top ten hold more than 8% of the sample.

The sample is drawn from a study of metastatic and nonmetastatic thyroid tumors (dated by TCRdb to the early 2020s). In terms of the full investigation: For patients with malignant and with benign thyroid disease, the researchers compared repertoires between peripheral blood samples and tumor or nodule tissue samples.

The CDR3 measures 12 amino acids from cysteine to phenylalanine. The DNA shown is the 36-base CDR3, in frame from base 1. The junction shows trimming of 4 bases on V and 11 bases on J, plus 12 bases between the germline ends. Sequences MNHEY (CDR1) and SMNVEV (CDR2) are obtained from the germline V gene (reference sequence). Results and caveats for the whole study, not just this receptor: In both blood and tumor samples, TCR beta diversity was reported to be significantly higher in malignant tumors than in benign nodules.

The sample consisted of adjacent normal tissue. This clonotype was sampled from a female donor with papillary thyroid cancer or a benign thyroid nodule (not recorded which). Some clones in this sample may be carry-over from other donors' samples. The chain is assembled from TRBV27 and TRBJ1-5; a tentative D match to TRBD1 spans 5 bases. The nucleotide sequence reads as follows: TGTGCCAGCAGTTCCCCCCCAGGGTCCCAGCATTTT. It specifies CASSSPPGSQHF.